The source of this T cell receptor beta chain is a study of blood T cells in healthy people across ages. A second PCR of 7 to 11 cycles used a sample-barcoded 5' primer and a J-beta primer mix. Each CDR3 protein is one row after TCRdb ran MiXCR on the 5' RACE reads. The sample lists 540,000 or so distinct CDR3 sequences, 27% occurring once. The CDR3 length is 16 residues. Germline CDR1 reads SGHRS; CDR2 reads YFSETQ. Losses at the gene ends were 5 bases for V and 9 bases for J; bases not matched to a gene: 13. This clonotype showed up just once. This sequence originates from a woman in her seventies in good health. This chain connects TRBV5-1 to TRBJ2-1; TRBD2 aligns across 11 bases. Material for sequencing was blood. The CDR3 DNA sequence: TGCGCCAGCAGTCCCCCGATAGCGGGGGGGCAAGGTGAGCAGTTCTTC. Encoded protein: CASSPPIAGGQGEQFF.